The rows below give T cell receptor beta chains drawn from one sample of a study of long-term antiretroviral therapy in people with HIV. Assay: immunoSEQ multiplex PCR; the TCRdb copy retains only in-frame clones and omits some. The sample comprises fewer than 20,000 clones, around 94% of which are singletons, and around 4.3% rests with the top ten. The sample in question was unsorted PBMCs, obtained 6 to 6.5 years after starting antiretroviral therapy. These receptors came from a woman aged 45-59 years with HIV. Each CDR3 is given with its conserved first and last residue. The order of the fields is J gene, D gene, clone size, V gene, CDR3 protein, CDR3 DNA. A D gene is named only where the DNA matches it firmly. Clone size is stated in some rows and not others, as once, few, many or a class when expanded.

>TRBJ2-7|-|-|TRBV5-1
CGRPMEYEQYF
TGCGGGAGGCCTATGGAGTACGAGCAGTACTTC
>TRBJ2-5|TRBD2|-|TRBV9
CASSVGASGSIPETQYF
TGTGCCAGCAGCGTAGGGGCTAGCGGGAGCATTCCAGAGACCCAGTACTTC
>TRBJ1-5|TRBD1|-|TRBV7-6
CASSLVVRTGDYSNQPQHF
TGTGCCAGCAGCTTAGTTGTCCGGACAGGTGATTATAGCAATCAGCCCCAGCATTTT
>TRBJ1-5|-|-|TRBV28
CASRQQGLDQPQHF
TGTGCCAGCAGGCAACAGGGTCTGGATCAGCCCCAGCATTTT
>TRBJ2-6|-|-|TRBV10-3
CATLDGKGANVLTF
TGTGCCACCCTAGATGGGAAGGGGGCCAACGTCCTGACTTTC
>TRBJ1-3|-|-|TRBV11-1
CASSAGQNHGNTIYF
TGTGCCAGCAGCGCCGGACAGAACCATGGAAACACCATATATTTT
>TRBJ1-2|-|-|TRBV25-1
CASSDYLGYGYTF
TGTGCCAGCAGTGACTACCTAGGCTATGGCTACACCTTC
>TRBJ2-7|-|-|TRBV28
CASSLGRLERAYEQYF
TGTGCCAGCAGTTTAGGACGTTTAGAAAGGGCCTACGAGCAGTACTTC
>TRBJ2-2|TRBD1|-|TRBV28
CASSLLTGGRTGELFF
TGTGCCAGCAGTTTACTCACAGGGGGCCGGACCGGGGAGCTGTTTTTT
>TRBJ1-3|-|-|TRBV7-2
CASSPMTALSGNTIYF
TGTGCCAGCAGTCCTATGACAGCCCTCTCTGGAAACACCATATATTTT
>TRBJ1-3|-|-|TRBV25-1
CASSEPGGNTIYF
TGTGCCAGCAGTGAACCTGGGGGAAACACCATATATTTT
>TRBJ1-1|-|-|TRBV6-1
CASIGPWNTEAFF
TGTGCCAGCATTGGCCCTTGGAACACTGAAGCTTTCTTT
>TRBJ2-1|-|few|TRBV14
CASSQFGSSYNEQFF
TGTGCCAGCAGCCAATTCGGGAGCTCCTACAATGAGCAGTTCTTC
>TRBJ2-7|-|-|TRBV7-6
CASSLKEGGQYEQYF
TGTGCCAGCAGCTTAAAGGAAGGGGGGCAGTACGAGCAGTACTTC
>TRBJ2-5|-|-|TRBV10-3
CAISEMTEETQYF
TGTGCCATCAGTGAAATGACAGAAGAGACCCAGTACTTC
>TRBJ2-2|-|-|TRBV29-1
CSGKGQLGGELFF
TGCAGCGGAAAGGGACAATTGGGCGGGGAGCTGTTTTTT
>TRBJ2-7|-|-|TRBV7-9
CASSPYWGAGGYEQYF
TGTGCCAGCAGCCCCTACTGGGGAGCAGGTGGCTACGAGCAGTACTTC